The 19 T cell receptor beta chains given below trace back to one sample, sequenced in a study of blood T cell repertoires in COVID-19. The table came from immunoSEQ multiplex PCR; TCRdb's copy has only in-frame clones and leaves some out. The sample includes about 120,000 clones, approximately 80% of them seen just once. The sample was peripheral blood. The receptors come from a human donor in a cohort sampled during active COVID-19.

The chain couples TRBV11-2 to TRBJ1-1, with a tentative D call TRBD1 (6 bases). V was pared by 5 bases and J by 4 bases, with 26 bases between. This CDR3 comprises 18 residues. CDR1 and CDR2 from the germline V gene are SGHAT and FQNNGV. DNA of the CDR3: TGTGCCAGCAGCCCTTCAGGAACAGGGTGGATCTTTGGCACTGAAGCTTTCTTT. Its protein product is CASSPSGTGWIFGTEAFF.

V and J are TRBV7-2 and TRBJ2-1; TRBD2 agrees at 7 bases. The junction had 14 bases not matched to a gene; V was cut back by 3 bases and J by 6 bases. Germline V gene data show CDR1 as SGHTA and CDR2 as FQGNSA. The CDR3 sequence is 17 residues long. CDR3 amino acids: CASSFTGLAEGTNEQFF. In DNA form, the CDR3 reads TGTGCCAGCAGCTTTACGGGGCTAGCGGAGGGGACCAATGAGCAGTTCTTC. Full variable domain (remainder filled in from reference TRBV7-2 and TRBJ2-1): GAGVSQSPSNKVTEKGKDVELRCDPISGHTALYWYRQSLGQGLEFLIYFQGNSAPDKSGLPSDRFSAERTGGSVSTLTIQRTQQEDSAVYLCASSFTGLAEGTNEQFFGPGTRLTVL.

The chain couples TRBV6-1 to TRBJ1-1; 7 nucleotides line up with TRBD1. Germline loops: CDR1 MNHNS, CDR2 SASEGT. V gave up 3 bases and J gave up 5 bases; unmatched junction bases: 3. The CDR3 covers 13 residues. The CDR3 spells CASSDLQGTEAFF. As DNA, the CDR3 is TGTGCCAGCAGTGATTTACAGGGGACTGAAGCTTTCTTT.

The chain uses TRBV6-5 and TRBJ1-6; 7 positions agree with TRBD1. Unmatched junction bases numbered 10, after V lost 7 bases and J lost 7 bases. The CDR3 runs 15 residues. Germline V gene data show CDR1 as MNHEY and CDR2 as SVGAGI. In DNA, the CDR3 is TGTGCCAGCAACCCTTCGACAGGGACAAATTCACCCCTCCACTTT. Translation gives CASNPSTGTNSPLHF.

The chain couples TRBV4-1 to TRBJ1-3; TRBD1 might be the D (5 bases). V was trimmed by 0 bases and J by 4 bases, leaving 10 bases between them. This CDR3 contains 15 residues. Germline V gene lookup returns CDR1 MGHRA and CDR2 YSYEKL. The CDR3: CASSQDQGTGNTIYF. For the CDR3, the DNA is TGCGCCAGCAGCCAAGATCAGGGAACGGGAAACACCATATATTTT.

The gene calls are TRBV6-5 and TRBJ2-5; the D gene is possibly TRBD2 (6 bases). CDR1 is MNHEY and CDR2 is SVGAGI in the germline V gene. The ends were cut back, 6 bases at V and 1 base at J, with 15 bases in the middle. This CDR3 has 15 amino acids. CDR3 sequence reads: CASRPLADTQETQYF. CDR3 bases: TGTGCCAGCAGGCCACTAGCAGATACCCAAGAGACCCAGTACTTC.

The chain employs TRBV12-3 or TRBV12-4 and TRBJ2-1; no firm D call. The CDR3 is made up of 12 amino acids. V was cut by 4 bases and J by 9 bases, with 10 bases left in between. The CDR3 region is CASSSGFTEQFF. For the CDR3, the DNA is TGTGCCAGCAGTTCCGGGTTCACTGAGCAGTTCTTC.

This clone appeared a single time. CDR3 nucleotide sequence: TGTGCCAGCAGTTCCTCGACGGGATCCCTCTACGAGCAGTACTTC. It codes for CASSSSTGSLYEQYF. J is TRBJ2-7 and V is TRBV28, with D possibly TRBD2 on 5 matching bases. Germline V gives CDR1 MDHEN, CDR2 SYDVKM. This CDR3 has 15 residues. V shed 4 bases and J shed 3 bases, with 16 bases lying between them.

The V and J genes are TRBV19 and TRBJ2-7; possibly TRBD2 for D (5 bases). The CDR3 covers 14 residues. V lost 6 bases to trimming and J lost 6 bases, with 18 bases between them. Germline V gene sequence: CDR1 LNHDA, CDR2 SQIVND (reference sequence). CDR3 loop: CASRAWAGPGEQYF. In DNA form, the CDR3 reads TGTGCCAGTAGGGCGTGGGCGGGCCCGGGCGAGCAGTACTTC. The full variable domain, in which reference TRBV19 and TRBJ2-7 provide the parts outside the CDR3, is DGGITQSPKYLFRKEGQNVTLSCEQNLNHDAMYWYRQDPGQGLRLIYYSQIVNDFQKGDIAEGYSVSREKKESFPLTVTSAQKNPTAFYLCASRAWAGPGEQYFGPGTRLTVT.

A few counts support this clone. This chain connects TRBV15 to TRBJ2-7, with a tentative D call TRBD1 (5 bases). This CDR3 contains 14 residues. Between the trimmed V and J ends, which lost 0 bases and 4 bases, there was a span of 10 bases. The germline gives CDR1 LNHNV, CDR2 YYDKDF (reference sequence). For the CDR3, the DNA is TGTGCCACCAGCAGAGAATCAGGGTCATACGAGCAGTACTTC. It codes for CATSRESGSYEQYF.

This chain connects TRBV13 to TRBJ2-5, with 8 bases fitting TRBD1. There are 16 residues in the CDR3. Germline-derived CDR1 and CDR2 are PRHDT and FYEKMQ (reference sequence). Unmatched junction bases numbered 7, after V lost 3 bases and J lost 1 base. CDR3 nucleotides: TGTGCCAGCAGCTTTACTGGACAGGGCCTCCAAGAGACCCAGTACTTC. Translation gives CASSFTGQGLQETQYF.

V gene TRBV27 combines with J gene TRBJ1-1, with 7 bases identical to TRBD1. V shed 2 bases and J 5 bases; nucleotides not matched to a gene: 8. Germline lookup yields CDR1 MNHEY and CDR2 SMNVEV (reference sequence). The CDR3 covers 15 residues. In DNA, the CDR3 is TGTGCCAGCAGTTTACACGACAGGGCCGGAACTGAAGCTTTCTTT. This translates into CASSLHDRAGTEAFF.

The CDR3 DNA reads TGCGCCAGCAGTGATCTGAGGTCTGGGGCCAACGTCCTGACTTTC. It is translated as CASSDLRSGANVLTF. V usage is TRBV10-2 and J usage is TRBJ2-6; no clear D gene. From germline, CDR1 is WSHSY and CDR2 SAAADI. The V end was cut by 3 bases, the J end by 1 base, with 7 bases between. The CDR3 sequence is 15 residues long.

The V call is TRBV3-1 (or the pseudogene TRBV3-2), the J call TRBJ2-7, with 7 positions matching TRBD2. Germline V gene lookup returns CDR1 LGHDT and CDR2 YNNKEL (reference sequence). The CDR3 totals 16 residues. The V segment lost 0 bases and the J segment 5 bases; nucleotides outside the gene matches: 10. CDR3 nucleotide sequence: TGTGCCAGCAGCCAAGATCTCGTGGGAGGGTCCCACGAGCAGTACTTC. Residues: CASSQDLVGGSHEQYF.

The rearrangement joins TRBV10-1 to TRBJ1-1; D not resolved. CDR1 and CDR2 (germline): WNHNN, SYGVQD (reference sequence). V was trimmed by 4 bases and J by 4 bases, leaving 10 bases between them. The length of the CDR3 is 13 residues. The chain's CDR3 is CASSAGPATEAFF. The CDR3 bases are TGCGCCAGCAGTGCAGGCCCGGCCACTGAAGCTTTCTTT.

This chain connects TRBV28 to TRBJ1-1; D remains unclear. V lost 1 base and J lost 4, with 10 bases in between. Germline V gene lookup returns CDR1 MDHEN and CDR2 SYDVKM. The CDR3 loop spans 14 amino acids. The CDR3 bases are TGTGCCAGCAGTTTATCGGCCGGGGTCACTGAAGCTTTCTTT. Encoded protein: CASSLSAGVTEAFF. Full variable domain (rest looked up from reference TRBV28 and TRBJ1-1): DVKVTQSSRYLVKRTGEKVFLECVQDMDHENMFWYRQDPGLGLRLIYFSYDVKMKEKGDIPEGYSVSREKKERFSLILESASTNQTSMYLCASSLSAGVTEAFFGQGTRLTVV.

The chain has TRBV5-4 and TRBJ2-4, with 7 bases aligning to TRBD2. J lost 0 bases, V lost 7 bases, and 13 bases had no gene match. The CDR3 consists of 17 residues. The germline CDR1 and CDR2 sequences are SGHNT and YYREEE (reference sequence). The chain's CDR3 is CASGPWASGIAKNIQYF. CDR3 nucleotide sequence: TGTGCCAGCGGGCCCTGGGCTAGCGGAATAGCCAAAAACATTCAGTACTTC.

The rearrangement joins TRBV19 to TRBJ1-1; D not resolved. V was pared by 3 bases and J by 6 bases, with 8 bases between. The germline V gene encodes CDR1 LNHDA and CDR2 SQIVND (reference sequence). The CDR3 has 12 amino acids. CDR3 amino acids: CASSIARSEAFF. In DNA, the CDR3 is TGTGCCAGTAGTATCGCGAGGTCTGAAGCTTTCTTT. Based on the CDR3 plus reference TRBV19 and TRBJ1-1, the full variable domain is DGGITQSPKYLFRKEGQNVTLSCEQNLNHDAMYWYRQDPGQGLRLIYYSQIVNDFQKGDIAEGYSVSREKKESFPLTVTSAQKNPTAFYLCASSIARSEAFFGQGTRLTVV.

The count of this clone is one. The rearrangement uses TRBV14 and TRBJ1-4; 7 nucleotides align to TRBD1. V trimming: 1 base; J trimming: 14 bases; junction bases outside the gene matches: 7. Germline CDR1 is SGHDN and CDR2 is FVKESK. The CDR3 loop spans 13 amino acids. CDR3 DNA: TGTGCCAGCAGCCAAGTTATAGGGACAGATCTGTTTTTT. It is translated as CASSQVIGTDLFF.